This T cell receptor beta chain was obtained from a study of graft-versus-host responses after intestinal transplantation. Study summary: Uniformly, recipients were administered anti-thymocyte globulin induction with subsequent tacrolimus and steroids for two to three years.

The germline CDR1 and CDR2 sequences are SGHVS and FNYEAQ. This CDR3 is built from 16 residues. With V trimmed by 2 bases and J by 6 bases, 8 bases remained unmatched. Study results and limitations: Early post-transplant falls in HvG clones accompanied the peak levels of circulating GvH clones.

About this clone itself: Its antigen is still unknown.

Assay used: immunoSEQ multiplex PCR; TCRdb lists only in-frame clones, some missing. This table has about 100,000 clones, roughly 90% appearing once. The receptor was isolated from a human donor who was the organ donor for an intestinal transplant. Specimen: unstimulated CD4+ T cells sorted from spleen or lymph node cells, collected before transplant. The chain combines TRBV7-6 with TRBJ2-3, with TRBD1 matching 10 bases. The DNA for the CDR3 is TGTGCCAGCAGCTTAAGGGACAGGGGTTTCGGGGATACGCAGTATTTT. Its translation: CASSLRDRGFGDTQYF.